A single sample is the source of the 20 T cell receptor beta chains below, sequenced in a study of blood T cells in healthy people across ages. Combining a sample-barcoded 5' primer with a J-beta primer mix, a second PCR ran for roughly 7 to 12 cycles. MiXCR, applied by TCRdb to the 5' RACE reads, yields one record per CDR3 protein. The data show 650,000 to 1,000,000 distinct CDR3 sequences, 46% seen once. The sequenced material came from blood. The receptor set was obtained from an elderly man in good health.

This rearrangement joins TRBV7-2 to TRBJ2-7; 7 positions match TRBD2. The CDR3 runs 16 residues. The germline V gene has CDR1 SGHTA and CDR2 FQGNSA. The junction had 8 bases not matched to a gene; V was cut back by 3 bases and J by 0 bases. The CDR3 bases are TGTGCCAGCAGCTTTGGATCTCTAGCGGCCTCCTACGAGCAGTACTTC. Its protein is CASSFGSLAASYEQYF.

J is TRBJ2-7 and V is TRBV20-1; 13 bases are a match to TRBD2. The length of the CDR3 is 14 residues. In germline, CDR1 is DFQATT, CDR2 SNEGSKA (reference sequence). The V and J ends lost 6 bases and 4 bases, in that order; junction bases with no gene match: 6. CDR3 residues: CSAIWTSGSYEQYF. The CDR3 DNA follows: TGCAGTGCCATTTGGACTAGCGGGAGTTACGAGCAGTACTTC.

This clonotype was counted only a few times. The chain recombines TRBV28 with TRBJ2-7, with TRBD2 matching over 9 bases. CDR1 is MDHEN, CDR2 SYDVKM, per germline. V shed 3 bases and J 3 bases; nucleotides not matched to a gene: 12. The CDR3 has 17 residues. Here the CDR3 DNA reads TGTGCCAGCAGTTTTAGCGGGAGCTGGGCTAAGGTCTACGAGCAGTACTTC. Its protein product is CASSFSGSWAKVYEQYF.

CDR3 nucleotides: TGTGCCAGCAGTCTGAGATGGGGGACAGGGGGATCTGGGGCCAACGTCCTGACTTTC. Residues: CASSLRWGTGGSGANVLTF. This sequence joins TRBV27 and TRBJ2-6, with TRBD1 matching over 11 bases. The J segment lost 1 base and the V segment lost 5 bases, leaving 10 bases of the junction unmatched. The CDR3 is 19 residues long. Germline CDR1 and CDR2: MNHEY and SMNVEV (reference sequence).

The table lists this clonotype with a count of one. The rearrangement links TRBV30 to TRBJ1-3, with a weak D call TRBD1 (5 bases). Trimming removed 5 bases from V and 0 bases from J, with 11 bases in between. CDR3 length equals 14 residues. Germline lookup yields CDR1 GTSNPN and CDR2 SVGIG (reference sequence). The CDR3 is CAWGFGGSGNTIYF. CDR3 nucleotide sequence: TGTGCCTGGGGGTTTGGGGGCTCTGGAAACACCATATATTTT.

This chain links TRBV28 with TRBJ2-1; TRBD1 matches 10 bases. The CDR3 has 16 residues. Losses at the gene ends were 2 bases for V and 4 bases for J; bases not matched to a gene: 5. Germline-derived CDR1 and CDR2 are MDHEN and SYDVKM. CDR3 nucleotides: TGTGCCAGCAGTTTACTGGGACAGGGGCTTTACAATGAGCAGTTCTTC. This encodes CASSLLGQGLYNEQFF.

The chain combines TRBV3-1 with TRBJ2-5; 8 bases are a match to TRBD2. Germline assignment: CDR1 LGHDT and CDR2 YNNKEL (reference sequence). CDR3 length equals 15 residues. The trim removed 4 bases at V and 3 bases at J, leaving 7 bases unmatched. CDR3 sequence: CASSPPGLGEETQYF. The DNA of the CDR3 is TGTGCCAGCAGCCCTCCGGGACTAGGGGAAGAGACCCAGTACTTC.

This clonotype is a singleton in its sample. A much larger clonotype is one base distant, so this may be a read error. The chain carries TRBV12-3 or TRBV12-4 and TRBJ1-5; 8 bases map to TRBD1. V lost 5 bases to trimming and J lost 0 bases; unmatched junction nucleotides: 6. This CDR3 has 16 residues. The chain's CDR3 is CASSPTGGVSNQPQHF. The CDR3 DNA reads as TGTGCCAGCAGTCCTACAGGGGGGGTTAGCAATCAGCCCCAGCATTTT.

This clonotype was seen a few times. The CDR3 here is CASSYPLARGLSGTGELFF. The CDR3 DNA is TGTGCCAGCAGTTACCCCTTGGCGAGAGGCCTATCCGGCACCGGGGAGCTGTTTTTT. J is TRBJ2-2 and V is TRBV6-2 or TRBV6-3; the D is unclear. The V gene's germline CDR1 is MNHEY and CDR2 SVGEGT. The V end was cut by 2 bases, the J end by 4 bases, with 23 bases between. This CDR3 spans 19 amino acids.

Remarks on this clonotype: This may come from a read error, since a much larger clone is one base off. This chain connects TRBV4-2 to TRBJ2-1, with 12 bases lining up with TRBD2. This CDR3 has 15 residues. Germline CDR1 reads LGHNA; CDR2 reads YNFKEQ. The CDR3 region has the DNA TGTGCCAGCAGCCAATTGACTAGCGGGAGCAATAAGCAGTTCTTC. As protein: CASSQLTSGSNKQFF.

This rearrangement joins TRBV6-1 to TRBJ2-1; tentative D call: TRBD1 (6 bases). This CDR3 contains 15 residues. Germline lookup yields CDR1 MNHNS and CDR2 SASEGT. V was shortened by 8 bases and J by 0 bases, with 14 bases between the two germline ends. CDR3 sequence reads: CASGRGTSSYNEQFF. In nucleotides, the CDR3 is TGTGCCAGCGGGCGAGGGACAAGCTCCTACAATGAGCAGTTCTTC.

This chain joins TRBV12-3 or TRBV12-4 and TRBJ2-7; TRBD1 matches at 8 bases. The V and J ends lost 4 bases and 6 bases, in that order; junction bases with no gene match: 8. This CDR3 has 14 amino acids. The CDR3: CASSSWTGHSEQYF. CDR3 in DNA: TGTGCCAGCAGTTCCTGGACAGGGCACTCCGAGCAGTACTTC.

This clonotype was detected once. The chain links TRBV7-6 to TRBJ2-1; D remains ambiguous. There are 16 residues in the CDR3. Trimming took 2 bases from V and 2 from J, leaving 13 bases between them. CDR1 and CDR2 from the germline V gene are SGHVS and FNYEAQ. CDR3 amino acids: CASSLRVIGPYNEQFF. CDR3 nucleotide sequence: TGTGCCAGCAGCTTACGGGTGATAGGTCCCTACAATGAGCAGTTCTTC.

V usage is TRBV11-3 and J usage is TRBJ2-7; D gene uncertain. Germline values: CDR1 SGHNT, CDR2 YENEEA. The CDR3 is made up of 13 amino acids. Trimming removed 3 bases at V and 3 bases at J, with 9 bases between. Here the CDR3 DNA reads TGTGCCAGCAGCTTCAGGAGTCTCTACGAGCAGTACTTC. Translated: CASSFRSLYEQYF.

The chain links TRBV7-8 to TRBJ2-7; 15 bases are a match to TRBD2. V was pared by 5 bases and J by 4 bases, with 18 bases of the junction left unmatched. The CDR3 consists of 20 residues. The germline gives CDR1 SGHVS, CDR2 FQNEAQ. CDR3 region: CASSPTDRGLAGGTDYEQYF. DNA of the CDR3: TGTGCCAGCAGCCCGACCGACAGGGGACTAGCGGGAGGAACGGATTACGAGCAGTACTTC.

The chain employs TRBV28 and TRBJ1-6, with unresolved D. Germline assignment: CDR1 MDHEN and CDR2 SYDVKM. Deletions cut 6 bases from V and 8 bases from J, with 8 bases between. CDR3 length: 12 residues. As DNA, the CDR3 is TGTGCCAGCAGCCTTACCCATTCACCCCTCCACTTT. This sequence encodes CASSLTHSPLHF.

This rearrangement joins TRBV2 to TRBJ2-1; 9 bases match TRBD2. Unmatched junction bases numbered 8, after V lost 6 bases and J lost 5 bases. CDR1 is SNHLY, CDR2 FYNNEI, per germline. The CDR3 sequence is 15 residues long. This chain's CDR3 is CASSLRAGGNNEQFF. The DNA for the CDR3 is TGTGCCAGCAGCCTAAGGGCGGGAGGGAACAATGAGCAGTTCTTC.

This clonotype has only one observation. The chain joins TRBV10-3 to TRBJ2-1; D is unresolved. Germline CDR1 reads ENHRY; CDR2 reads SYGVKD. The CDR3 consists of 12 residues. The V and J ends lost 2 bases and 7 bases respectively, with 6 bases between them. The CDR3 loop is CAISEQVNEQFF. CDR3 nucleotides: TGTGCCATCAGTGAGCAAGTTAATGAGCAGTTCTTC.

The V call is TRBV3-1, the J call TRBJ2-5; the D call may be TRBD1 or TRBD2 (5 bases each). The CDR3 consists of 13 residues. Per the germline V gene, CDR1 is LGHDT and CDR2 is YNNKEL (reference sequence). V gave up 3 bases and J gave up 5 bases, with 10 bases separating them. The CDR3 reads CASSQLGEETQYF. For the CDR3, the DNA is TGTGCCAGCAGCCAGTTAGGGGAGGAGACCCAGTACTTC.

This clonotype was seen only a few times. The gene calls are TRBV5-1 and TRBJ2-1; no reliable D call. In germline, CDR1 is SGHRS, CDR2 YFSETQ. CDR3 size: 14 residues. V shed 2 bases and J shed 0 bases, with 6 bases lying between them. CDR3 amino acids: CASSLQTSYNEQFF. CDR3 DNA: TGCGCCAGCAGCTTACAGACCTCCTACAATGAGCAGTTCTTC.